This T cell receptor beta chain was captured by sequencing in a study of shared clonotypes between healthy human individuals. Study as a whole: With ages of 18 to 49, the donors were a couple of women and three men.

The V end lost 0 bases, the J end lost 3 bases, and 8 bases lay between the germline ends. The CDR3 consists of 14 residues. The V gene's germline CDR1 is MNHEY and CDR2 SVGAGI. Whole-study findings and limits: The sampled material consisted only of blood, and tissue repertoires are likely to differ.

The authors distributed each subset's genomic DNA evenly over several immunoSEQ plates. Assay: immunoSEQ multiplex PCR; the TCRdb copy retains only in-frame clones and omits some. The sample consists of under 1,900,000 clones, less than 99% of them appearing once. A split of CD4+ cells into CD45RA+ naive and CD45RA-negative memory subsets was performed. As for this clone: Its antigen is unidentified.

Sequences were obtained from naive CD4+ T cells sorted from blood. The subset denotes: CD45RA+ positively selected. J is TRBJ1-2 and V is TRBV6-5; D gene ambiguous. The clonotype was recovered from a man younger than 40 in good health. The CDR3 region is CASSYSRIYYGYTF. The DNA of the CDR3 is TGTGCCAGCAGTTACTCACGGATTTACTATGGCTACACCTTC.